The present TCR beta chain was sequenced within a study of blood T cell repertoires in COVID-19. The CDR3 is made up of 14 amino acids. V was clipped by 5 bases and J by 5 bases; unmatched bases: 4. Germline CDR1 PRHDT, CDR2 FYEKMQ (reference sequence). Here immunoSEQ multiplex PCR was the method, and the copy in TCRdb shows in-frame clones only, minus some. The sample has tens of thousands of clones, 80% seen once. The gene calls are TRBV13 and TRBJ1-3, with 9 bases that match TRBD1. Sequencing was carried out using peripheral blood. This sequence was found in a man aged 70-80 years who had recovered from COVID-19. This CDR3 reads CASSIYRGRNTIYF. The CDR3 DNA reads TGTGCCAGCAGCATCTACAGGGGGCGAAACACCATATATTTT.